The 19 T cell receptor beta chains reported below all come from one sample, sequenced in a study of human T cells and chemical hapten exposure. The time point here: pre-sensitization, week 0. Sample treatment: therapeutic diphenylcyclopropenone sensitization with weekly scalp DPC. Using its own MiXCR run on the RACE reads, TCRdb lists one record per CDR3 protein. Of about 40,000 distinct CDR3 sequences in the sample, 8% to 11% were seen once. The sequencing here drew on whole blood, taken in connection with sensitization to the hapten diphenylcyclopropenone (DPC). These receptors were collected from a young man with alopecia areata. Some clones in this sample may be carry-over from other donors' samples.

The chain employs TRBV11-3 and TRBJ2-7; 12 positions agree with TRBD2. V was pared by 3 bases and J by 2 bases, with 8 bases of the junction left unmatched. This CDR3 contains 17 residues. Per germline, CDR1 SGHNT and CDR2 YENEEA. CDR3 protein: CASSFWTSGMPTYEQYV. The CDR3 nucleotides read TGTGCCAGCAGCTTTTGGACTAGCGGGATGCCGACCTACGAGCAGTACGTC.

This clonotype appeared a few times. The V call is TRBV10-3, the J call TRBJ2-7; D not certain. The V and J ends lost 3 bases and 6 bases respectively, with 12 bases between them. The CDR3 length is 13 residues. CDR1 and CDR2 from the germline V gene are ENHRY and SYGVKD. CDR3 sequence (DNA): TGTGCCATCAGTGACCTTGTTCGGGCCGAGCAGTACGTC. It is translated as CAISDLVRAEQYV.

This clonotype was detected ten times or more. V usage is TRBV7-9 and J usage is TRBJ1-3; TRBD1 matches 7 bases. Germline assignment: CDR1 SEHNR and CDR2 FQNEAQ (reference sequence). Unmatched junction bases numbered 6, after V lost 1 base and J lost 0 bases. The CDR3 is 17 residues long. CDR3 loop: CASSLGQGLLSGNTIYF. CDR3 in DNA: TGTGCCAGCAGCTTAGGACAGGGATTACTCTCTGGAAACACCATATATTTT. The full variable domain, completed using reference TRBV7-9 and TRBJ1-3, is DTGVSQNPRHKITKRGQNVTFRCDPISEHNRLYWYRQTLGQGPEFLTYFQNEAQLEKSRLLSDRFSAERPKGSFSTLEIQRTEQGDSAMYLCASSLGQGLLSGNTIYFGEGSWLTVV.

This clonotype was seen a few times. The rearrangement links TRBV7-9 to TRBJ2-5; no reliable D call. The CDR3 length is 11 residues. In germline, CDR1 is SEHNR, CDR2 FQNEAQ (reference sequence). V was clipped by 4 bases and J by 5 bases, with 5 bases between them. The CDR3 DNA sequence: TGTGCCAGCAGCTCGGCCGAGACCCAGTACTTC. Its protein is CASSSAETQYF.

In this sample, this clonotype turned up many times. The chain has TRBV7-9 and TRBJ1-2; 7 positions match TRBD1. This CDR3 has 13 residues. Germline V CDR1 and CDR2: SEHNR, FQNEAQ (reference sequence). J gave up 10 bases and V 5 bases, and 10 bases lay outside the gene matches. The CDR3 nucleotides are TGTGCCAGCAGCCGGGACAGCCTATTTGACTACACCTTC. Translated: CASSRDSLFDYTF.

This clonotype has at least ten counts. The chain combines TRBV9 with TRBJ1-3; D is undetermined. V gave up 4 bases and J gave up 0 bases, with 17 bases separating them. The CDR3 consists of 17 residues. Germline CDR1 reads SGDLS; CDR2 reads YYNGEE. The CDR3 coding sequence is TGTGCCAGCAGCCAAGGGCCGCCCGGGAGCTCTGGAAACACCATATATTTT. Its protein product is CASSQGPPGSSGNTIYF.

The CDR3 protein is CASSLTSYEQYF. CDR3 nucleotides: TGCGCCAGCAGCTTGACCTCCTACGAGCAGTACTTC. The chain has TRBV5-1 and TRBJ2-7; D is unresolved. The germline CDR1 and CDR2 sequences are SGHRS and YFSETQ. The CDR3 is 12 residues long. The V gene lost 1 base and the J gene lost 0 bases, with 2 bases spanning the gap. The full variable domain, completed using reference TRBV5-1 and TRBJ2-7, is KAGVTQTPRYLIKTRGQQVTLSCSPISGHRSVSWYQQTPGQGLQFLFEYFSETQRNKGNFPGRFSGRQFSNSRSEMNVSTLELGDSALYLCASSLTSYEQYFGPGTRLTVT.

About this clonotype itself: This may be a read error, as it is one base from a much larger clone. This chain links TRBV28 with TRBJ2-1, with unresolved D. The DNA end favors TRBJ2-7, so the J call may be wrong. Germline V gene data show CDR1 as MDHEN and CDR2 as SYDVKM. The CDR3 has 12 residues. Written as DNA, the CDR3 is TGTGCCAGCAGTTTACTATACAATGAGCAGTACTTC. Its translation: CASSLLYNEQYF.

This clonotype showed up just a few times. This chain connects TRBV5-1 to TRBJ2-7; TRBD2 agrees at 9 bases. Per the germline V gene, CDR1 is SGHRS and CDR2 is YFSETQ. The CDR3 has 16 residues. V lost 3 bases to trimming and J lost 2 bases; unmatched junction nucleotides: 9. The CDR3, as DNA: TGCGCCAGCAGCTCAGGGGGACTAGCTGACGCCTACGAGCAGTACTTC. Its translation: CASSSGGLADAYEQYF.

This clonotype has a count of ten or more. This sequence joins TRBV3-1 and TRBJ2-4; D gene unclear. The CDR3 totals 13 residues. Germline V CDR1 and CDR2: LGHDT, YNNKEL (reference sequence). Trimming removed 2 bases at V and 14 bases at J, with 16 bases between. This CDR3 reads CASSQNRLSIKYF. In nucleotides, the CDR3 is TGTGCCAGCAGCCAAAACCGACTGTCAATAAAGTACTTC.

This clonotype showed up many times. The V call is TRBV5-1, the J call TRBJ2-5; 14 positions match TRBD2. CDR3 length equals 20 residues. With V trimmed by 1 base and J by 2 bases, 13 bases remained unmatched. The germline CDR1 and CDR2 sequences are SGHRS and YFSETQ. This chain's CDR3 is CASSLRVGTSGGPTQETQYF. Here the CDR3 DNA reads TGCGCCAGCAGCTTGAGGGTCGGGACTAGCGGGGGACCCACTCAAGAGACCCAGTACTTC.

Many counts were recorded for this clonotype. The chain employs TRBV6-5 and TRBJ2-7; D might be TRBD1 or TRBD2, each matching 6 bases. Germline CDR1 is MNHEY and CDR2 is SVGAGI. The V gene lost 4 bases and the J gene lost 5 bases, with 15 bases spanning the gap. The CDR3 sequence is 14 residues long. Written as DNA, the CDR3 is TGTGCCAGCAGTTCGGGACAAGGGGAGGACGAGCAGTACGTC. As protein: CASSSGQGEDEQYV.

This clonotype was detected only once. This chain connects TRBV28 to TRBJ1-1; no clear D. Germline lookup yields CDR1 MDHEN and CDR2 SYDVKM. The CDR3 runs 16 residues. Trimming removed 7 bases at V and 4 bases at J, with 22 bases between. In DNA form, the CDR3 reads TGTGCCAGCAACCCGCCTGGCCTGGGTCCGAGCACTGAAGCTTTCTTT. Translation: CASNPPGLGPSTEAFF.

There are a few counts of this clonotype. This rearrangement joins TRBV12-3 or TRBV12-4 to TRBJ2-7, with 8 bases that match TRBD1. Unmatched junction bases numbered 8, after V lost 5 bases and J lost 2 bases. The CDR3 has 15 residues. CDR3 sequence reads: CASSPGWDRTYEQYF. CDR3 coding DNA: TGTGCCAGCAGTCCGGGATGGGACAGGACCTACGAGCAGTACTTC.

This clonotype was detected only a few times. This rearrangement joins TRBV12-3 or TRBV12-4 to TRBJ1-2, with 7 positions matching TRBD1. This CDR3 region has 15 residues. The V segment lost 1 base and the J segment 4 bases; nucleotides outside the gene matches: 6. The CDR3 sequence is CASSLGQGVLYGYTF. In nucleotides, the CDR3 is TGTGCCAGCAGTTTAGGGCAGGGGGTCCTCTATGGCTACACCTTC.

The chain uses TRBV29-1 and TRBJ2-1, with 7 bases lining up with TRBD1. Germline CDR1 SQVTM, CDR2 ANQGSEA. J was trimmed by 4 bases and V by 2 bases; bases with no gene match: 5. The CDR3 has 14 amino acids. The DNA for the CDR3 is TGCAGCGTTGAAAGGACAGGTATATACAATGAGCAGTTCTTC. Translating gives CSVERTGIYNEQFF.

Many counts were recorded for this clonotype. The chain employs TRBV7-6 and TRBJ2-3; 10 bases match TRBD2. The CDR3 contains 17 residues. Trimming cost V 5 bases and J 3 bases; bases outside gene matches: 11. The germline V gene encodes CDR1 SGHVS and CDR2 FNYEAQ. In nucleotides, the CDR3 is TGTGCCAGCAGCCCCTGGACTAGCGGAGTACCAACAGATACGCAGTATTTT. Translation: CASSPWTSGVPTDTQYF.

This chain uses TRBV6-1 with TRBJ1-2; D is uncertain. CDR3 length: 14 amino acids. V was pared by 4 bases and J by 8 bases, with 17 bases between. Germline V gene lookup returns CDR1 MNHNS and CDR2 SASEGT. The CDR3 is CASSGWARHDGYTF. CDR3 nucleotide sequence: TGTGCCAGCAGTGGGTGGGCAAGGCATGACGGCTACACCTTC.

The chain combines TRBV11-2 with TRBJ2-5; D possibly corresponds to TRBD2 (5 bases). Germline V gene lookup returns CDR1 SGHAT and CDR2 FQNNGV. This CDR3 region has 15 residues. The ends were cut back, 1 base at V and 2 bases at J, with 11 bases in the middle. The CDR3 region is CASSLGLTYQETQYF. CDR3 bases: TGTGCCAGCAGCTTAGGACTAACCTATCAAGAGACCCAGTACTTC.